This T cell receptor beta chain was recovered during a study of cytomegalovirus exposure and HLA in healthy donors. Note on this clone: The antigen remains unidentified.

Primers included in the PCR were 60 Vbeta and 13 Jbeta primers. The data were produced by immunoSEQ multiplex PCR, yet TCRdb's version contains in-frame clones alone and is incomplete. The sample consists of over 75,000 clones, around 84% of them appearing once. Germline-derived CDR1 and CDR2 are SGDLS and YYNGEE. The V and J ends lost 3 bases and 5 bases, in that order; junction bases with no gene match: 7. This CDR3 has 15 amino acids. Notes on the study in general: Within a later analysis, the majority of CMV-associated TCR beta chains appeared HLA-restricted. Sequence variants that were highly shared formed a cluster that was likely a sequencing artifact. One variant, a missense change in DCLRE1C, was linked in a later analysis to TCR beta V- and J-gene trimming. The authors listed around 150 TCR beta chains as cytomegalovirus-associated.

The V and J genes are TRBV9 and TRBJ2-7; the match to TRBD2 covers 11 bases. This receptor was identified in a woman aged 50 to 60 in good health and CMV-seronegative. The sample was PBMCs. CDR3 residues: CASSESSGRFHEQYF. CDR3 nucleotides: TGTGCCAGCAGCGAATCTAGCGGGAGGTTCCACGAGCAGTACTTC.